This T cell receptor beta chain was recorded in a study of regulatory T cells in long-lasting Graves disease. Study at large: Graves' patients with a new diagnosis had received antithyroid drugs under 3 months. General study findings and limits: Examination was confined to peripheral blood, excluding thyroid tissue. Small numbers of samples may have cut accuracy.

This clonotype was observed at least ten times. Its antigen is as yet unknown. Time point denoted: newly diagnosed GD, antithyroid drugs for less than 3 months. TCR sequences were obtained from RNA taken from PBMCs. Through Arm-PCR of CDR3 regions and iRepertoire HTBI primers, TCR beta libraries were built. MiXCR, run by TCRdb on the multiplex PCR reads, gives a single entry per CDR3 protein. The repertoire holds around 250,000 distinct CDR3 sequences, with roughly a fifth as singletons. This clonotype originated in a female donor with Graves disease. The input for sequencing was peripheral blood mononuclear cells (PBMCs), taken at new diagnosis, from a patient treated with antithyroid drugs.

The CDR3 sequence: CATSDLSGGPDNEQFF. CDR3 coding DNA: TGTGCCACCAGTGACCTTAGCGGGGGGCCTGACAATGAGCAGTTCTTC. The V and J genes are TRBV24-1 and TRBJ2-1; 10 bases agree with TRBD2. CDR1 is KGHDR and CDR2 is SFDVKD in the germline V gene. CDR3 length: 16 amino acids. V lost 4 bases and J lost 5; bases outside the gene matches: 7.